The rows below give T cell receptor beta chains drawn from one sample of a study of T-cell reconstitution after alpha-beta-depleted transplantation in children. TCRdb ran MiXCR on the PCR reads and lists one entry per CDR3 protein. Of approximately 230,000 distinct CDR3 sequences detected, roughly 23% appear once; the ten largest clones hold about 2.8%. This specimen was PBMCs, taken before TCRalphabeta/CD19-depleted stem cell transplant. The receptors originated from a girl under 10 years old with Fanconi anemia, due to receive a stem cell transplant. Both conserved end residues are part of each CDR3. D genes are given only for firm matches. Only part of the rows carry a size: once, few, many, or a class if the clone is expanded.

size	V	J	length	D	CDR3	DNA
few	TRBV18	TRBJ1-1	15	-	CASSPQQGLNTEAFF	TGTGCCAGCTCACCCCAACAGGGCCTGAACACTGAAGCTTTCTTT
few	TRBV20-1	TRBJ2-3	12	-	CSARLTQDWQYF	TGCAGTGCTAGACTCACACAGGATTGGCAGTATTTT
many	TRBV5-1	TRBJ2-6	15	-	CASTPNRVGANVLTF	TGCGCCAGCACCCCCAATCGGGTCGGGGCCAACGTCCTGACTTTC
many	TRBV20-1	TRBJ1-2	8	-	CSAMPPFF	TGCAGTGCTATGCCACCCTTCTTC
many	TRBV20-1	TRBJ2-3	13	TRBD2	CSAESGTTDTQYF	TGCAGTGCTGAGAGCGGGACCACAGATACGCAGTATTTT
few	TRBV27	TRBJ2-1	16	-	CASSPPAGPRYNEQFF	TGTGCCAGCAGTCCCCCGGCGGGTCCCAGATACAATGAGCAGTTCTTC
many	TRBV12-3/TRBV12-4	TRBJ1-5	14	-	CASSWTALNQPQHF	TGTGCCAGCAGTTGGACAGCGTTAAATCAGCCCCAGCATTTT
many	TRBV12-5	TRBJ2-3	14	-	CASGLGQGTDTQYF	TGTGCTAGTGGTTTGGGGCAGGGCACAGATACGCAGTATTTT
-	TRBV20-1	TRBJ2-3	13	TRBD1	CSAETGSGDTQYF	TGCAGTGCCGAGACAGGGTCTGGAGATACGCAGTATTTT
few	TRBV28	TRBJ2-1	10	-	CASGWSRKFF	TGTGCCAGCGGATGGAGCCGGAAATTCTTC
-	TRBV5-1	TRBJ2-2	14	-	CASSPDGNTGELFF	TGCGCCAGCAGCCCCGATGGGAACACCGGGGAGCTGTTTTTT
-	TRBV10-3	TRBJ1-1	14	-	CAIGTGMGNTEAFF	TGTGCCATCGGAACAGGGATGGGGAACACTGAAGCTTTCTTT
-	TRBV19	TRBJ2-6	17	TRBD1	CASSIVTGGAGANVLTF	TGTGCCAGTAGTATTGTGACAGGGGGTGCTGGGGCCAACGTCCTGACTTTC
few	TRBV20-1	TRBJ2-7	15	-	CSASGAGGWSYEQYF	TGCAGTGCTAGCGGGGCCGGGGGTTGGTCCTACGAGCAGTACTTC
few	TRBV7-2	TRBJ2-1	16	-	CASSLRTGPQWGEQFF	TGTGCCAGCAGCTTAAGAACAGGGCCCCAGTGGGGTGAGCAGTTCTTC
-	TRBV12-3/TRBV12-4	TRBJ2-7	12	-	CASSGTDYEQYF	TGTGCCAGCAGTGGGACGGACTACGAGCAGTACTTC
few	TRBV20-1	TRBJ1-2	12	-	CSALTANYGYTF	TGCAGTGCTTTGACAGCTAACTATGGCTACACCTTC
few	TRBV12-3/TRBV12-4	TRBJ1-1	14	-	CASSLRQANTEAFF	TGTGCCAGCAGTCTAAGACAGGCGAACACTGAAGCTTTCTTT
-	TRBV4-2	TRBJ1-2	15	-	CASSQDQQVHYGYTF	TGTGCCAGCAGCCAAGATCAACAGGTTCACTACGGCTACACCTTC
-	TRBV29-1	TRBJ2-3	15	-	CSVVGPGLPRNTQYF	TGCAGCGTTGTTGGCCCCGGACTCCCGAGAAATACGCAGTATTTT
-	TRBV6-1	TRBJ2-3	16	TRBD2	CASSPRLAGVADTQYF	TGTGCCAGCAGCCCTAGACTAGCGGGAGTAGCAGATACGCAGTATTTT
-	TRBV5-1	TRBJ2-3	16	TRBD2	CASSLSVAGVGDTQYF	TGCGCCAGCAGCTTGTCGGTAGCGGGAGTGGGAGATACGCAGTATTTT
-	TRBV14	TRBJ2-5	14	-	CASSQDTVQETQYF	TGTGCCAGCAGCCAAGATACGGTTCAAGAGACCCAGTACTTC
many	TRBV7-8	TRBJ2-7	11	TRBD2	CASSWGGEQYF	TGTGCCAGCAGCTGGGGGGGGGAGCAGTACTTC
-	TRBV10-2	TRBJ2-5	17	TRBD1	CASQLIDGVGQQETQYF	TGCGCCAGCCAATTAATAGATGGAGTGGGACAGCAAGAGACCCAGTACTTC
few	TRBV5-6	TRBJ2-3	14	-	CASSLVAHTDTQYF	TGTGCCAGCAGCTTGGTTGCGCACACAGATACGCAGTATTTT
many	TRBV20-1	TRBJ1-5	12	-	CSAREGPQPQHF	TGCAGTGCTAGAGAGGGACCTCAGCCCCAGCATTTT
-	TRBV6-6	TRBJ1-1	13	-	CASSYSWNTEAFF	TGTGCCAGCAGTTACTCATGGAACACTGAAGCTTTCTTT
-	TRBV7-2	TRBJ1-1	16	-	CASSLSRQGRRTEAFF	TGTGCCAGCAGCTTAAGTAGGCAGGGGCGTCGGACTGAAGCTTTCTTT
few	TRBV27	TRBJ2-7	13	-	CASSFGHSYEQYF	TGTGCCAGCAGTTTCGGACACTCCTACGAGCAGTACTTC
few	TRBV20-1	TRBJ2-7	17	-	CSARVGTVDYPSYEQYF	TGCAGTGCTAGAGTCGGAACGGTGGACTACCCCTCCTACGAGCAGTACTTC
many	TRBV20-1	TRBJ1-2	14	-	CSARRREGLYGYTF	TGCAGTGCTAGGAGGAGGGAGGGGCTCTATGGCTACACCTTC